These 27 T cell receptor beta chains were sequenced from one sample in a study of T-cell reconstitution after alpha-beta-depleted transplantation in children. Unique molecular identifiers were used to barcode this TCRbeta library. TCRdb called the PCR reads again in MiXCR, with one record for every CDR3 protein. The profile shows about 97,000 distinct CDR3 sequences, roughly 7.1% of them singletons. The sample in question was PBMCs, obtained before TCRalphabeta/CD19-depleted stem cell transplant. The source is a boy between 2 and 10 years old with acute lymphoblastic leukemia, due to receive a stem cell transplant.

The chain joins TRBV2 to TRBJ1-5; a possible D gene is TRBD1 (6 bases). Germline CDR1 is SNHLY and CDR2 is FYNNEI. CDR3 length: 14 residues. Trimming removed 6 bases at V and 7 bases at J, with 16 bases between. As DNA, the CDR3 is TGTGCCAGCAGAAAGGGGGTAACCAGGCAGCCCCAGCATTTT. Amino acids: CASRKGVTRQPQHF.

This clonotype was observed many times. The chain combines TRBV28 with TRBJ2-7; TRBD1 matches at 7 bases. Losses at the gene ends were 9 bases for V and 2 bases for J; bases not matched to a gene: 4. The germline CDR1 and CDR2 sequences are MDHEN and SYDVKM. There are 12 residues in the CDR3. This CDR3 reads CASRTGAYEQYF. The DNA of the CDR3 is TGTGCCAGTCGGACAGGCGCCTACGAGCAGTACTTC. The full variable domain, rest sourced from reference TRBV28 and TRBJ2-7, is DVKVTQSSRYLVKRTGEKVFLECVQDMDHENMFWYRQDPGLGLRLIYFSYDVKMKEKGDIPEGYSVSREKKERFSLILESASTNQTSMYLCASRTGAYEQYFGPGTRLTVT.

This clonotype appeared many times. One end of the junction is discordant with germline, which a read error may explain. The V gene is TRBV7-7, the J gene TRBJ2-5; 7 bases map to TRBD1. CDR1 and CDR2 from the germline V gene are SSHAT and FNYEAQ (reference sequence). The CDR3 is made up of 15 amino acids. CDR3 coding DNA: TGTGCTAGCAGCTTAGAGGTCGGCAGGGGGGAGACCCAGTACTTC. Translated, it gives CASSLEVGRGETQYF.

This clonotype has a count of ten or more. The V call is TRBV18, the J call TRBJ2-6; D remains unclear. Germline CDR1 is KGHSH and CDR2 is LQKENI. The CDR3 covers 16 residues. V was shortened by 2 bases and J by 0 bases, with 8 bases between the two germline ends. DNA of the CDR3: TGTGCCAGCTCACCAGGGGTCGGCTCTGGGGCCAACGTCCTGACTTTC. It is translated as CASSPGVGSGANVLTF.

The chain joins TRBV4-1 to TRBJ1-1, with 7 nucleotides matching TRBD1. The CDR3 length is 16 residues. Germline CDR1 and CDR2: MGHRA and YSYEKL. V shed 0 bases, J shed 9 bases, and the junction held 13 bases outside the gene matches. The CDR3 spells CASSQDPGDRVKKAFF. The CDR3 bases are TGCGCCAGCAGCCAAGACCCGGGCGACAGGGTAAAGAAAGCTTTCTTT.

The chain carries TRBV20-1 and TRBJ1-1; 10 nucleotides agree with TRBD1. V gave up 6 bases and J gave up 7 bases; unmatched junction bases: 2. Germline CDR1 reads DFQATT; CDR2 reads SNEGSKA (reference sequence). The CDR3 consists of 11 residues. CDR3 region: CSAGQGDEAFF. CDR3 bases: TGCAGTGCCGGACAGGGGGATGAAGCTTTCTTT.

Many counts were recorded for this clonotype. The rearrangement uses TRBV7-9 and TRBJ2-7; 9 nucleotides line up with TRBD1. Germline CDR1 SEHNR, CDR2 FQNEAQ (reference sequence). V shed 6 bases and J 7 bases; nucleotides not matched to a gene: 10. The CDR3 runs 14 residues. CDR3 amino acids: CASRFAGTGMEQYF. In nucleotides, the CDR3 is TGTGCCAGCAGGTTCGCCGGGACAGGGATGGAGCAGTACTTC.

Note on this clonotype: A read error is possible here, since a much larger clone lies one base away. The chain couples TRBV5-1 to TRBJ2-1; 7 nucleotides match TRBD1. The CDR3 covers 16 residues. V shed 0 bases and J 8 bases; nucleotides not matched to a gene: 11. Germline-derived CDR1 and CDR2 are SGHRS and YFSETQ. The CDR3 sequence: CASSLGGRGTIDEQFF. The CDR3 DNA is TGCGCCAGCAGCTTGGGTGGCAGGGGGACGATTGATGAGCAGTTCTTC.

CDR3 nucleotides: TGTGCCAGCAGCTTATACCTATTCGGGGGCTCTGAAGCTTTCTTT. It encodes CASSLYLFGGSEAFF. The chain couples TRBV7-3 to TRBJ1-1; D possibly corresponds to TRBD1 (6 bases). CDR3 length equals 15 residues. Trimming removed 2 bases from V and 6 bases from J, with 16 bases in between. CDR1 is SGHTA, CDR2 FQGTGA, per germline.

In its sample, this clonotype was seen a few times. The chain carries TRBV5-1 and TRBJ2-5; TRBD1 or TRBD2 may be the D gene (5 bases each). Per the germline V gene, CDR1 is SGHRS and CDR2 is YFSETQ. This CDR3 is built from 18 residues. V was trimmed by 4 bases and J by 2 bases, leaving 24 bases between them. DNA for the CDR3: TGCGCCAGCAGCCTCGGGGCAGGGAGTAAAGTCGGGCAAGAGACCCAGTACTTC. The encoded protein is CASSLGAGSKVGQETQYF.

This clonotype was counted between two and nine times. The chain uses TRBV20-1 and TRBJ2-3; no clear D gene. Germline V CDR1 and CDR2: DFQATT, SNEGSKA (reference sequence). This CDR3 spans 14 amino acids. V shed 4 bases and J shed 0 bases, with 11 bases lying between them. The CDR3 DNA reads as TGCAGTGCTACCCCCTCTTCTAGCACAGATACGCAGTATTTT. It is translated as CSATPSSSTDTQYF.

The sample holds many counts of this clonotype. The chain links TRBV12-3 or TRBV12-4 to TRBJ2-1, with 9 bases that match TRBD2. The CDR3 sequence is 15 residues long. The V and J ends lost 3 bases and 9 bases, in that order; junction bases with no gene match: 9. CDR3 loop: CASSFEGGGGFEQFF. The CDR3 DNA follows: TGTGCCAGCAGTTTTGAGGGCGGGGGGGGCTTTGAGCAGTTCTTC.

This clonotype came up many times. This chain connects TRBV12-3 or TRBV12-4 to TRBJ1-3; D gene uncertain. The CDR3 covers 14 residues. Trimming removed 5 bases from V and 0 bases from J, with 8 bases in between. The CDR3 is CASSNGYSGNTIYF. As DNA, the CDR3 is TGTGCCAGCAGTAACGGTTACTCTGGAAACACCATATATTTT.

Many counts were recorded for this clonotype. The chain has TRBV7-8 and TRBJ2-1; 8 bases align to TRBD1. Losses at the gene ends were 5 bases for V and 1 base for J; bases not matched to a gene: 4. The V gene's germline CDR1 is SGHVS and CDR2 FQNEAQ. The CDR3 length is 15 residues. CDR3 region: CASSKRQGSYNEQFF. In DNA form, the CDR3 reads TGTGCCAGCAGCAAAAGACAGGGGTCCTACAATGAGCAGTTCTTC.

This clonotype was seen a few times. This chain connects TRBV15 to TRBJ1-5; D is uncertain. Germline V gene sequence: CDR1 LNHNV, CDR2 YYDKDF (reference sequence). The CDR3 has 18 residues. The V and J ends lost 1 base and 1 base respectively, with 17 bases between them. Here the CDR3 DNA reads TGTGCCACCAGCAGAGGATTGGTGGAGGGCAGGAGCAATCAGCCCCAGCATTTT. This codes for CATSRGLVEGRSNQPQHF.

V usage is TRBV5-1 and J usage is TRBJ1-2; a weak D match, TRBD1 (6 bases). The CDR3 length is 15 residues. V was shortened by 2 bases and J by 2 bases, with 13 bases between the two germline ends. The germline CDR1 and CDR2 sequences are SGHRS and YFSETQ. Written as DNA, the CDR3 is TGCGCCAGCAGCTTCCTAGGCCAGGGGAACTATGGCTACACCTTC. Its protein product is CASSFLGQGNYGYTF.

The table lists this clonotype with a few counts. The rearrangement links TRBV29-1 to TRBJ2-2; TRBD1 matches at 12 bases. Per germline, CDR1 SQVTM and CDR2 ANQGSEA. The V and J ends lost 6 bases and 3 bases, in that order; junction bases with no gene match: 5. CDR3 size: 15 residues. The CDR3: CSVGTGGAYTGELFF. DNA of the CDR3: TGCAGCGTAGGGACAGGGGGCGCTTACACCGGGGAGCTGTTTTTT.

The chain links TRBV12-3 or TRBV12-4 to TRBJ1-1; maybe TRBD1 (5 bases). With 3 bases removed from V and 4 bases from J, the gap between germline ends came to 12 bases. The CDR3 spans 14 residues. The CDR3 region is CASSFGGLFTEAFF. Here the CDR3 DNA reads TGTGCCAGCAGTTTTGGGGGACTATTCACTGAAGCTTTCTTT.

This clonotype was observed many times. The chain employs TRBV5-1 and TRBJ2-3; TRBD1 agrees at 8 bases. Trimming removed 5 bases from V and 5 bases from J; junction bases left unmatched: 10. This CDR3 has 15 amino acids. Per the germline V gene, CDR1 is SGHRS and CDR2 is YFSETQ. CDR3 DNA sequence: TGCGCCAGCAGTTTTGGACAGGGAAGGGGAGATACGCAGTATTTT. It codes for CASSFGQGRGDTQYF.

This chain links TRBV6-5 with TRBJ1-5; maybe TRBD1 (5 bases). The V end lost 4 bases, the J end lost 4 bases, and 14 bases lay between the germline ends. CDR3 length: 15 residues. Looked up from germline, CDR1 is MNHEY and CDR2 is SVGAGI. The CDR3 coding sequence is TGTGCCAGCAGTTTCGGCGCAGGGTGGAATCAGCCCCAGCATTTT. It is translated as CASSFGAGWNQPQHF.

This clonotype appeared many times. V usage is TRBV20-1 and J usage is TRBJ2-7, with 9 bases lining up with TRBD1. Germline loops: CDR1 DFQATT, CDR2 SNEGSKA (reference sequence). The CDR3 is made up of 14 amino acids. Germline trimming cut 5 bases from V and 2 bases from J; bases unmatched to any gene: 7. This CDR3 reads CSAPPGQGPYEQYF. In DNA form, the CDR3 reads TGCAGTGCTCCCCCGGGACAGGGTCCCTACGAGCAGTACTTC.

This chain links TRBV18 with TRBJ2-5; D is uncertain. Looked up from germline, CDR1 is KGHSH and CDR2 is LQKENI. There are 13 residues in the CDR3. Between the trimmed V and J ends, which lost 0 bases and 4 bases, there was a span of 6 bases. CDR3 loop: CASSPPWGETQYF. The CDR3 DNA sequence: TGTGCCAGCTCACCACCGTGGGGAGAGACCCAGTACTTC.

This clonotype was seen ten or more times. The CDR3 coding sequence is TGTGCCAGCAGGGCGACAGGGGCCGGAAACACCATATATTTT. It yields the protein CASRATGAGNTIYF. The chain joins TRBV6-1 to TRBJ1-3, with 8 positions matching TRBD1. The trim removed 6 bases at V and 4 bases at J, leaving 5 bases unmatched. This CDR3 comprises 14 residues. The V gene's germline CDR1 is MNHNS and CDR2 SASEGT.

This clonotype has just a few counts. The rearrangement joins TRBV4-1 to TRBJ1-6, with a possible D match to TRBD1 (6 bases). V lost 0 bases and J 6 bases, leaving 9 bases between the germline ends. Germline V gene lookup returns CDR1 MGHRA and CDR2 YSYEKL. There are 15 residues in the CDR3. The DNA for the CDR3 is TGCGCCAGCAGCCAAGAGGGACATCCTAATTCACCCCTCCACTTT. Its protein product is CASSQEGHPNSPLHF.

In its sample, this clonotype was seen a few times. The V gene is TRBV6-5, the J gene TRBJ2-3; TRBD2 is a possible D gene (7 bases). Trimming took 0 bases from V and 5 from J, leaving 24 bases between them. Germline CDR1 reads MNHEY; CDR2 reads SVGAGI. The CDR3 totals 19 residues. In DNA form, the CDR3 reads TGTGCCAGCAGTTACTCTGGGACTGATGGCGGGGGCAGGGGAGATACGCAGTATTTT. Amino acid sequence: CASSYSGTDGGGRGDTQYF.

This clonotype was detected only a few times. The J gene is TRBJ1-6, the V gene TRBV3-1; D call uncertain. Germline CDR1 and CDR2: LGHDT and YNNKEL (reference sequence). V lost 5 bases to trimming and J lost 0 bases, with 8 bases between them. The CDR3 sequence is 15 residues long. The CDR3 protein is CASSTQSSYNSPLHF. In DNA, the CDR3 is TGTGCCAGCAGCACACAGAGCTCCTATAATTCACCCCTCCACTTT.

This chain uses TRBV2 with TRBJ2-6, with D unclear. Germline V lookup: CDR1 SNHLY, CDR2 FYNNEI. The CDR3 runs 14 residues. Between the trimmed V and J ends, which lost 5 bases and 0 bases, there was a span of 5 bases. Here the CDR3 reads CASSQNSGANVLTF. In DNA form, the CDR3 reads TGTGCCAGCAGTCAAAACTCTGGGGCCAACGTCCTGACTTTC.